These 14 T cell receptor beta chains came from one sample sequenced in a study of response to subunit inactivated influenza vaccine. TCRdb reprocessed the RT-PCR reads with MiXCR, giving one entry per CDR3 protein. This sample has over 650,000 distinct CDR3 sequences, with less than 20% found just once. The source material was PBMCs from blood, sampled less than 6 days after vaccination. These receptors originate from a man in his fifties or sixties who received an inactivated influenza vaccine.

The J gene is TRBJ1-2, the V gene TRBV4-3; D is ambiguous. V was cut by 1 base and J by 2 bases, with 14 bases left in between. Germline lookup yields CDR1 LGHNA and CDR2 YSLEER. The CDR3 spans 16 residues. The CDR3 region is CASSQAIRGSNYGYTF. The CDR3 nucleotides are TGCGCCAGCAGCCAAGCGATCAGAGGCAGCAACTATGGCTACACCTTC.

This clonotype was seen only a few times. The CDR3 DNA reads as TGTGCCAGCAGTGTCGCAGCGGGGGCGGGCACCGGGGAGCTGTTTTTT. Its translation is CASSVAAGAGTGELFF. The chain recombines TRBV6-4 with TRBJ2-2; 8 bases agree with TRBD2. Germline-derived CDR1 and CDR2 are MRHNA and SNTAGT. V lost 4 bases and J lost 4; bases outside the gene matches: 8. CDR3 length: 16 residues.

The chain has TRBV4-3 and TRBJ2-7; 12 nucleotides agree with TRBD1. This CDR3 has 16 amino acids. V lost 0 bases and J lost 5; bases outside the gene matches: 5. Germline loops: CDR1 LGHNA, CDR2 YSLEER. As DNA, the CDR3 is TGCGCCAGCAGCCAAGATTTCGGGACAGGGGGCCACGAGCAGTACTTC. Residues: CASSQDFGTGGHEQYF.

This clonotype turned up a few times. The chain uses TRBV7-9 and TRBJ1-1; 9 bases map to TRBD1. The CDR3 length is 15 residues. The ends lost 4 bases at V and 4 bases at J; junction bases unmatched: 7. The germline gives CDR1 SEHNR, CDR2 FQNEAQ (reference sequence). CDR3 DNA sequence: TGTGCCAGCAGCTACTCTCTGACAGGGGGCACTGAAGCTTTCTTT. This codes for CASSYSLTGGTEAFF.

The CDR3 sequence is CASSLELGAPYEQYF. Here the CDR3 DNA reads TGTGCCAGCAGCTTGGAGCTGGGGGCGCCCTACGAGCAGTACTTC. The chain recombines TRBV5-5 with TRBJ2-7, with D maybe TRBD1 (6 bases). The V gene's germline CDR1 is SGHKS and CDR2 YYEKEE (reference sequence). Trimming pared 0 bases from V and 2 bases from J, leaving 12 bases between. The CDR3 contains 15 residues.

CDR3 region: CASWGAYEQYF. For the CDR3, the DNA is TGTGCCAGCTGGGGAGCCTACGAGCAGTACTTC. This rearrangement joins TRBV2 to TRBJ2-7; possibly TRBD2 for D (5 bases). Per germline, CDR1 SNHLY and CDR2 FYNNEI. Trimming left V 8 bases short and J 2 bases short, with 7 bases between. There are 11 residues in the CDR3.

V and J are TRBV6-1 and TRBJ2-7, with D possibly matching TRBD2 (7 bases). Trimming removed 7 bases from V and 4 bases from J, with 20 bases in between. CDR3 length: 15 residues. The germline CDR1 and CDR2 sequences are MNHNS and SASEGT. CDR3: CASTLSGGAGYEQYF. The CDR3, as DNA: TGTGCCAGCACCCTCTCTGGGGGGGCAGGTTACGAGCAGTACTTC.

The table lists this clonotype with a few counts. V usage is TRBV12-5 and J usage is TRBJ2-3; the match to TRBD2 covers 8 bases. The CDR3 sequence is 14 residues long. Germline-derived CDR1 and CDR2 are LGHNT and FRNRAP. After removal of 4 bases from V and 4 bases from J, the junction contained 4 bases not matched to a gene. As DNA, the CDR3 is TGTGCTAGTGGTTCGAGCGGGGGTGCAGATACGCAGTATTTT. This codes for CASGSSGGADTQYF.

A few counts support this clonotype. The CDR3 coding sequence is TGCGCCAGCAGCCAAGATTGGACTAGCGGGAGTAATGAGCAGTTCTTC. It encodes CASSQDWTSGSNEQFF. The genes are TRBV4-3 and TRBJ2-1; 13 bases match TRBD2. Germline V CDR1 and CDR2: LGHNA, YSLEER. The CDR3 has 16 residues. The V segment lost 0 bases and the J segment 7 bases; nucleotides outside the gene matches: 3.

The V and J genes are TRBV20-1 and TRBJ2-7; a weak D match, TRBD2 (6 bases). V lost 3 bases and J lost 6, with 18 bases in between. In germline, CDR1 is DFQATT, CDR2 SNEGSKA (reference sequence). This CDR3 is 14 amino acids long. CDR3 region: CSARWGGEFSEQYF. In DNA form, the CDR3 reads TGCAGTGCTAGGTGGGGCGGGGAGTTTAGCGAGCAGTACTTC.

This clonotype has just a few counts. The chain has TRBV5-5 and TRBJ2-7; the D is unclear. CDR1 is SGHKS, CDR2 YYEKEE, per germline (reference sequence). This CDR3 is 13 amino acids long. V dropped 4 bases and J dropped 3 bases, with 11 bases sitting between them. The CDR3 is CASSPSVYYEQYF. Written as DNA, the CDR3 is TGTGCCAGCAGCCCGTCCGTCTACTACGAGCAGTACTTC.

The CDR3 protein is CASSSTPPFAGLSYEQYF. For the CDR3, the DNA is TGTGCCAGCAGTTCGACCCCTCCTTTCGCGGGACTATCCTACGAGCAGTACTTC. The genes are TRBV27 and TRBJ2-7; 7 nucleotides line up with TRBD2. The CDR3 consists of 18 residues. From germline, CDR1 is MNHEY and CDR2 SMNVEV (reference sequence). The junction had 16 bases not matched to a gene; V was cut back by 4 bases and J by 1 base.

This clonotype was detected a few times. The genes are TRBV11-2 and TRBJ1-4; a possible D gene is TRBD1 (5 bases). This CDR3 has 15 residues. The germline V gene has CDR1 SGHAT and CDR2 FQNNGV. With 1 base removed from V and 8 bases from J, the gap between germline ends came to 14 bases. CDR3 DNA: TGTGCCAGCAGCTTAGGGGGCAGGGCGGGGGAAAAACTGTTTTTT. Its translation is CASSLGGRAGEKLFF.

Here the CDR3 reads CASSFFSNTGELFF. CDR3 coding DNA: TGTGCCAGCAGTTTTTTCTCTAACACCGGGGAGCTGTTTTTT. The chain carries TRBV12-3 or TRBV12-4 and TRBJ2-2, with D unclear. The CDR3 has 14 amino acids. The germline V and J ends were trimmed by 3 bases and 2 bases, with 7 bases remaining between them.